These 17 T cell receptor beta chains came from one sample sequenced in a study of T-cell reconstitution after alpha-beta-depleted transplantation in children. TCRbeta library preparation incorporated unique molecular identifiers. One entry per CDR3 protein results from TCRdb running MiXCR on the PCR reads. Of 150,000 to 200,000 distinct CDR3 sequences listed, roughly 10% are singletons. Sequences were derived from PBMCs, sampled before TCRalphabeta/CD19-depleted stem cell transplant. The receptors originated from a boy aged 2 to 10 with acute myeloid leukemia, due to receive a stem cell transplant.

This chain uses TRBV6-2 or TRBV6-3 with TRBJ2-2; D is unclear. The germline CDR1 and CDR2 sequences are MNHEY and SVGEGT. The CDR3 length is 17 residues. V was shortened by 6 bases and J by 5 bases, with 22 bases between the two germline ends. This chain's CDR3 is CASSYRPAESGTGELFF. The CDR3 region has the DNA TGTGCCAGCAGCTACCGACCCGCGGAAAGTGGAACCGGGGAGCTGTTTTTT.

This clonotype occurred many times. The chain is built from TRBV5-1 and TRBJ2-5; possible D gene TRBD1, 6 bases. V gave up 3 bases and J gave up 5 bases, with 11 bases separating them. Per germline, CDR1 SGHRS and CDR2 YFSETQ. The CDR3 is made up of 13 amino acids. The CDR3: CASSSQGWETQYF. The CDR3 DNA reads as TGCGCCAGCAGCTCACAGGGTTGGGAGACCCAGTACTTC.

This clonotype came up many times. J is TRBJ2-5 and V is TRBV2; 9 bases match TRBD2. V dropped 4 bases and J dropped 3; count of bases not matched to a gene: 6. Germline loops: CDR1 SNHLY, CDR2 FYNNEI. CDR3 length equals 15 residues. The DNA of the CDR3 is TGTGCCAGCAGTGTTGGGCTAGCGGGAAAAGAGACCCAGTACTTC. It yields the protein CASSVGLAGKETQYF.

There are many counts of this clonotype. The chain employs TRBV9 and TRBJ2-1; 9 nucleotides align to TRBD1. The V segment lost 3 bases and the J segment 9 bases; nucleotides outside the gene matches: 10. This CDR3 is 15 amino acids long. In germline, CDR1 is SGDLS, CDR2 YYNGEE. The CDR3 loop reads CASSGVPGQGGEQFF. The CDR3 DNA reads TGTGCCAGCAGCGGCGTCCCGGGACAGGGTGGTGAGCAGTTCTTC. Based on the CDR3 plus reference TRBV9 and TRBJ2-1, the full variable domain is DSGVTQTPKHLITATGQRVTLRCSPRSGDLSVYWYQQSLDQGLQFLIQYYNGEERAKGNILERFSAQQFPDLHSELNLSSLELGDSALYFCASSGVPGQGGEQFFGPGTRLTVL.

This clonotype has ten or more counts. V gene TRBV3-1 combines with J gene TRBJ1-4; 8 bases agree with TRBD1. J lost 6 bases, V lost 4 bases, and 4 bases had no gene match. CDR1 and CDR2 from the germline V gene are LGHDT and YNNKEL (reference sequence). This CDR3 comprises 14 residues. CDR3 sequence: CASSLPGQDEKLFF. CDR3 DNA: TGTGCCAGCAGCCTACCGGGACAGGATGAAAAACTGTTTTTT.

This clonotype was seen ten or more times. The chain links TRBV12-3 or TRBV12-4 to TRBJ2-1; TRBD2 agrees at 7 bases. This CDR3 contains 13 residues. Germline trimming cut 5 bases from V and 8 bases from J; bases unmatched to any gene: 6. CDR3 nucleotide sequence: TGTGCCAGCAGTCCATCAGGGAGGGATGAGCAGTTCTTC. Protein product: CASSPSGRDEQFF.

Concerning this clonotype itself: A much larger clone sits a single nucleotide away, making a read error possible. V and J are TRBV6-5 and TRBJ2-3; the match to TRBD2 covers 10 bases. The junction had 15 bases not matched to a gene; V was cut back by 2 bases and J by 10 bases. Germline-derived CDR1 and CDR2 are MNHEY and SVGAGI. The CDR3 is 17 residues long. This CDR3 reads CASSYTRRLAGASAQYF. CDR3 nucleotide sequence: TGTGCCAGCAGTTACACGAGAAGGCTAGCGGGGGCAAGTGCGCAGTATTTT.

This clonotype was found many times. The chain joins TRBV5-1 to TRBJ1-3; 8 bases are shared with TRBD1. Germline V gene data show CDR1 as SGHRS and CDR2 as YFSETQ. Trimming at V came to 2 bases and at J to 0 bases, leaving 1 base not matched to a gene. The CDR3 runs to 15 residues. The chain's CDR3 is CASSFTGGSGNTIYF. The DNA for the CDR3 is TGCGCCAGCAGCTTTACAGGGGGCTCTGGAAACACCATATATTTT.

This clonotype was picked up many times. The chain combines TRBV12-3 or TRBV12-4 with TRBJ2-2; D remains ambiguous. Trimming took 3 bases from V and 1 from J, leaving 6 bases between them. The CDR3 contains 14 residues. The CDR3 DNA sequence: TGTGCCAGCAGTTTTACGTTGAACACCGGGGAGCTGTTTTTT. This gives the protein CASSFTLNTGELFF.

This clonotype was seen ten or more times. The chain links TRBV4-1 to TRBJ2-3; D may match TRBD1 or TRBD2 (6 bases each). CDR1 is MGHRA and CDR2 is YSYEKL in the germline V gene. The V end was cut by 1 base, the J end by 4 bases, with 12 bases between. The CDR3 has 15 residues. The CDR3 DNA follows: TGCGCCAGCAGCCAAGGACGGGGGCTAGCAGATACGCAGTATTTT. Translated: CASSQGRGLADTQYF.

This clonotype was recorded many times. The CDR3 region is CASPPLRSAGNTIYF. CDR3 nucleotides: TGTGCCAGCCCTCCGCTAAGGAGCGCTGGAAACACCATATATTTT. The V gene is TRBV6-1, the J gene TRBJ1-3; D uncertain. The CDR3 extends over 15 amino acids. Trimming stripped 8 bases from V and 2 bases from J, with 16 bases between. The germline V gene encodes CDR1 MNHNS and CDR2 SASEGT.

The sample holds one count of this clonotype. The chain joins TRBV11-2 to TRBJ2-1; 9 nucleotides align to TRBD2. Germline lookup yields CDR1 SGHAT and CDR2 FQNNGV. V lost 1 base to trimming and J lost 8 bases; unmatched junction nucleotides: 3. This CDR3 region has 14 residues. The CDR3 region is CASSLGGRAHEQFF. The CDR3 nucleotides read TGTGCCAGCAGCTTAGGCGGGAGGGCCCATGAGCAGTTCTTC.

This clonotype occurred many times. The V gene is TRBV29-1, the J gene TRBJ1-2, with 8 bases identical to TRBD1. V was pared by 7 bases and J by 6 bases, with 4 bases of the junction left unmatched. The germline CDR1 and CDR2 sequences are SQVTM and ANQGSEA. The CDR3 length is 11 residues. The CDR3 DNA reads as TGCAGCGGATTGACAGGGGATGGCTACACCTTC. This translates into CSGLTGDGYTF.

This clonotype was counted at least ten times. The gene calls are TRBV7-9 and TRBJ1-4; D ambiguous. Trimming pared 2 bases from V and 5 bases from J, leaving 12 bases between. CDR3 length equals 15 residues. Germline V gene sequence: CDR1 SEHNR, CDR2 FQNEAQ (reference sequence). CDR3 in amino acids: CASSLRTARNEKLFF. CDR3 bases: TGTGCCAGCAGCTTACGGACCGCCCGGAATGAAAAACTGTTTTTT.

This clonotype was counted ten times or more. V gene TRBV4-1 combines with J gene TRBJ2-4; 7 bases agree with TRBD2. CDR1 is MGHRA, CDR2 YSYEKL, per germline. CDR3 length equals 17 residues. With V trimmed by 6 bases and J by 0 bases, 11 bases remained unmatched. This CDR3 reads CASSPRGGGLAKNIQYF. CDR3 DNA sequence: TGCGCCAGCAGTCCCCGGGGCGGGGGTTTAGCCAAAAACATTCAGTACTTC.

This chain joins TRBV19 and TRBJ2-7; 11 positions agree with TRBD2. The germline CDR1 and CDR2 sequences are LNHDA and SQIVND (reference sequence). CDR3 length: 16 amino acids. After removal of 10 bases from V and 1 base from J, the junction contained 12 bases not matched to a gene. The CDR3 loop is CATSLAGDVWSYEQYF. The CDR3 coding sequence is TGTGCCACCTCACTAGCGGGAGATGTATGGTCCTACGAGCAGTACTTC.

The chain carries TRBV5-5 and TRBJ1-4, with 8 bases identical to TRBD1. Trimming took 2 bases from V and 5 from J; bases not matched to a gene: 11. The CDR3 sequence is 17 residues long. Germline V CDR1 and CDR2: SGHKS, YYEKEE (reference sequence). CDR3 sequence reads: CASSLLTGTGLNEKLFF. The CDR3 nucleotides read TGTGCCAGCAGCTTATTAACCGGGACAGGTCTGAATGAAAAACTGTTTTTT.